The clone carrying this TCR beta chain has only a few counts. The data belong to a study of post-analysis software for immune sequencing data. Included in the TCR beta cDNA libraries were unique molecular identifiers. TCRdb reprocessed the PCR reads with MiXCR, giving one entry per CDR3 protein. Here the sample spans fewer than 850,000 distinct CDR3 sequences, roughly 29% being singletons. The sequence was obtained from a girl aged 10 to 17 with multiple sclerosis. Sequenced input: blood.

CDR3 loop: CSARDPAGGVYEQYF. CDR3 bases: TGCAGTGCTAGAGATCCGGCGGGAGGGGTCTACGAGCAGTACTTC. The V and J genes are TRBV20-1 and TRBJ2-7, with 9 bases that match TRBD2. Germline trimming cut 0 bases from V and 3 bases from J; bases unmatched to any gene: 6. CDR3 length: 15 amino acids. CDR1 is DFQATT and CDR2 is SNEGSKA in the germline V gene (reference sequence).